This T cell receptor beta chain stems from a study of glioma-infiltrating T cells after dendritic cell vaccination. Study-wide points: No direct clonality-survival link was found; a diverse polyclonal response may matter.

The CDR3 length is 15 residues. Germline CDR1 reads MNHEY; CDR2 reads SVGAGI. Trimming removed 6 bases from V and 4 bases from J; junction bases left unmatched: 7. Primers: 60 V beta forward and 13 J beta reverse. Using immunoSEQ multiplex PCR, the repertoire was profiled, and TCRdb retains in-frame clones only, with some absent. The table has 65,000 or so clones, approximately 89% seen once. As for time point: after dendritic cell vaccination, including at tumor progression/relapse. Fresh-frozen tumor tissue and more than two years of survival data were available for all. PBMC sampling occurred before vaccination, two weeks after the third dose, and at progression. On this clone itself: Its specificity is not known.

The chain links TRBV6-5 to TRBJ2-5; TRBD2 matches 11 bases. This TCR was recovered from a human donor with glioblastoma. The sample was blood, taken after dendritic cell vaccination. The CDR3 DNA reads as TGTGCCAGCAGCCTATTAGCGGGGGGGCCAGAGACCCAGTACTTC. Residues: CASSLLAGGPETQYF.